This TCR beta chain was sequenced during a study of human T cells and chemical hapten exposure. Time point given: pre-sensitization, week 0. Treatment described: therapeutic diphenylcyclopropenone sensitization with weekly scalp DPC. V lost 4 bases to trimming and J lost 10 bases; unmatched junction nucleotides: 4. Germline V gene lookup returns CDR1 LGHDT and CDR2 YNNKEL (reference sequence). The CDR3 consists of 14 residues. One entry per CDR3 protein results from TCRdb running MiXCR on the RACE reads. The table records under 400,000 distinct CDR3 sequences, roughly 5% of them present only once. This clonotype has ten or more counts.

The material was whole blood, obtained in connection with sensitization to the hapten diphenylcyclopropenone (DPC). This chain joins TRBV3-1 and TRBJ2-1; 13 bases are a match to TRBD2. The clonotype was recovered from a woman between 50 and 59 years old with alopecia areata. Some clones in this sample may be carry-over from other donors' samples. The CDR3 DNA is TGTGCCAGCAGCCCGGGACTAGCGGGAAGGGAGCAGTTCTTC. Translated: CASSPGLAGREQFF.